The next 26 T cell receptor beta chains were all read from a single sample in a study of blood T cell repertoires in COVID-19. Data came from immunoSEQ multiplex PCR; TCRdb stores just in-frame clones and leaves some out. This sample has 450,000 or so clones, with roughly 88% found just once. Sequences were obtained from PBMCs or T cells enriched from blood (not recorded which). The source is a man aged 18 to 29 who had recovered from COVID-19.

This sequence joins TRBV9 and TRBJ2-1; tentative D call: TRBD2 (6 bases). This CDR3 spans 14 amino acids. V lost 2 bases to trimming and J lost 6 bases, with 12 bases between them. CDR1 is SGDLS, CDR2 YYNGEE, per germline. CDR3 region: CASSVGGTPNEQFF. The CDR3 DNA reads TGTGCCAGCAGCGTCGGCGGGACGCCCAATGAGCAGTTCTTC. The full variable domain, completed using reference TRBV9 and TRBJ2-1, is DSGVTQTPKHLITATGQRVTLRCSPRSGDLSVYWYQQSLDQGLQFLIQYYNGEERAKGNILERFSAQQFPDLHSELNLSSLELGDSALYFCASSVGGTPNEQFFGPGTRLTVL.

The rearrangement links TRBV6-2 or TRBV6-3 to TRBJ1-4, with TRBD1 as a possible D gene (6 bases). The V gene's germline CDR1 is MNHEY and CDR2 SVGEGT. The CDR3 is made up of 17 amino acids. Trimming removed 6 bases from V and 7 bases from J, with 24 bases in between. The CDR3 DNA sequence: TGTGCCAGCAGCCCTGGGTGGGGGCCTAGAGTAGGTGAAAAACTGTTTTTT. Amino acid sequence: CASSPGWGPRVGEKLFF.

The rearrangement joins TRBV7-9 to TRBJ1-1; TRBD1 matches 7 bases. V shed 3 bases, J shed 2 bases, and the junction held 12 bases outside the gene matches. This CDR3 region has 17 residues. CDR1 is SEHNR and CDR2 is FQNEAQ in the germline V gene (reference sequence). The CDR3 loop reads CASSFLSWDSSNTEAFF. The CDR3 nucleotides read TGTGCCAGCAGCTTCCTAAGCTGGGACAGCTCTAACACTGAAGCTTTCTTT.

J is TRBJ2-1 and V is TRBV7-9, with TRBD2 matching 9 bases. Losses at the gene ends were 1 base for V and 5 bases for J; bases not matched to a gene: 9. Germline values: CDR1 SEHNR, CDR2 FQNEAQ (reference sequence). This CDR3 region has 17 residues. The CDR3 nucleotides are TGTGCCAGCAGCTTAGAAGTTGGCCTAGCGGGGCACAATGAGCAGTTCTTC. It translates to CASSLEVGLAGHNEQFF.

The rearrangement links TRBV5-8 to TRBJ2-1; D is ambiguous. The germline V gene has CDR1 SGHTS and CDR2 YDEGEE. This CDR3 has 15 residues. Trimming removed 0 bases at V and 2 bases at J, with 9 bases between. CDR3 DNA: TGTGCCAGCAGCTTGGGGCTTAACACCTACAATGAGCAGTTCTTC. This gives the protein CASSLGLNTYNEQFF.

The V and J genes are TRBV19 and TRBJ2-1; 10 positions match TRBD2. The V gene's germline CDR1 is LNHDA and CDR2 SQIVND (reference sequence). Trimming removed 6 bases from V and 8 bases from J; junction bases left unmatched: 7. This CDR3 is 14 amino acids long. The CDR3 reads CASRPGLANDEQFF. As DNA, the CDR3 is TGTGCCAGTAGGCCGGGACTAGCGAACGATGAGCAGTTCTTC.

This clone was seen just once. The J gene is TRBJ1-1, the V gene TRBV2; no definite D call. CDR1 is SNHLY and CDR2 is FYNNEI in the germline V gene. V was pared by 6 bases and J by 0 bases, with 11 bases between. The CDR3 contains 14 residues. The CDR3 sequence is CASRKRFMNTEAFF. In DNA form, the CDR3 reads TGTGCCAGCAGGAAGAGGTTTATGAACACTGAAGCTTTCTTT.

The V call is TRBV7-2, the J call TRBJ2-5; D is perhaps TRBD2 (5 bases). The ends were cut back, 0 bases at V and 4 bases at J, with 9 bases in the middle. Germline V CDR1 and CDR2: SGHTA, FQGNSA. The CDR3 consists of 14 residues. DNA for the CDR3: TGTGCCAGCAGCTTAGCCCGGGCGGGAGAGACCCAGTACTTC. It yields the protein CASSLARAGETQYF.

The rearrangement uses TRBV7-2 and TRBJ1-6; D uncertain. The ends were cut back, 0 bases at V and 4 bases at J, with 19 bases in the middle. The CDR3 length is 19 residues. Germline V gives CDR1 SGHTA, CDR2 FQGNSA. CDR3 protein: CASSLADPSWTGYNSPLHF. CDR3 coding DNA: TGTGCCAGCAGCTTAGCGGACCCCTCTTGGACGGGATATAATTCACCCCTCCACTTT.

The V and J genes are TRBV2 and TRBJ1-6; TRBD1 aligns across 9 bases. This CDR3 is built from 19 residues. The junction had 8 bases not matched to a gene; V was cut back by 2 bases and J by 0 bases. The germline CDR1 and CDR2 sequences are SNHLY and FYNNEI. The CDR3 spells CASSERDRAWSSYNSPLHF. The CDR3 bases are TGTGCCAGCAGTGAAAGGGACAGGGCCTGGAGCTCCTATAATTCACCCCTCCACTTT.

The genes are TRBV10-3 and TRBJ1-5, with D unresolved. The V gene lost 0 bases and the J gene lost 0 bases, with 6 bases spanning the gap. Per germline, CDR1 ENHRY and CDR2 SYGVKD. CDR3 length: 15 amino acids. The CDR3 bases are TGTGCCATCAGTGAGTCGCAGGATAGCAATCAGCCCCAGCATTTT. Its protein is CAISESQDSNQPQHF.

The genes are TRBV5-4 and TRBJ1-1; 7 nucleotides align to TRBD1. V trimming: 3 bases; J trimming: 1 base; junction bases outside the gene matches: 3. CDR1 is SGHNT, CDR2 YYREEE, per germline (reference sequence). CDR3 length: 14 residues. The CDR3 reads CASSWNRGNTEAFF. The CDR3 nucleotides are TGTGCCAGCAGCTGGAACAGGGGGAACACTGAAGCTTTCTTT.

The chain uses TRBV11-2 and TRBJ2-1; 11 bases agree with TRBD2. The CDR3 sequence is 17 residues long. CDR1 and CDR2 (germline): SGHAT, FQNNGV. The J segment lost 8 bases and the V segment lost 5 bases, leaving 14 bases of the junction unmatched. CDR3 coding DNA: TGTGCCAGCAGCCACGGTATAGCGGGAGGGCCTTTCGATGAGCAGTTCTTC. Its translation is CASSHGIAGGPFDEQFF. The whole variable domain, filled in from reference TRBV11-2 and TRBJ2-1, reads EAGVAQSPRYKIIEKRQSVAFWCNPISGHATLYWYQQILGQGPKLLIQFQNNGVVDDSQLPKDRFSAERLKGVDSTLKIQPAKLEDSAVYLCASSHGIAGGPFDEQFFGPGTRLTVL.

Concerning this clone itself: This specimen includes other DNA sequences encoding the same CDR3. The gene calls are TRBV3-1 (or the pseudogene TRBV3-2) and TRBJ1-3; D is ambiguous. V lost 5 bases, J lost 2 bases, and 4 bases lay in between. The CDR3 totals 12 residues. Germline V gene lookup returns CDR1 LGHDT and CDR2 YNNKEL (reference sequence). DNA of the CDR3: TGTGCCAGCAGCTCTACTGGAAACACCATATATTTT. This gives the protein CASSSTGNTIYF.

This chain connects TRBV10-1 to TRBJ1-6; D not resolved. CDR1 and CDR2 (germline): WNHNN, SYGVQD (reference sequence). Trimming shortened V by 3 bases and J by 10 bases, and 13 bases separated the two germline ends. The length of the CDR3 is 14 residues. CDR3: CASSEGRSASPLHF. Here the CDR3 DNA reads TGCGCCAGCAGTGAAGGCAGGTCGGCGTCACCCCTCCACTTT.

The rearrangement links TRBV29-1 to TRBJ1-1; a possible D gene is TRBD1 (6 bases). The CDR3 loop spans 13 amino acids. Deletions cut 5 bases from V and 2 bases from J, with 12 bases between. Germline values: CDR1 SQVTM, CDR2 ANQGSEA. The CDR3 region has the DNA TGCAGCGTTCCCGGCAGGGGTAACACTGAAGCTTTCTTT. Its protein product is CSVPGRGNTEAFF.

The V gene is TRBV19, the J gene TRBJ1-4; D gene unclear. V gave up 8 bases and J gave up 8 bases, with 18 bases separating them. The CDR3 runs to 14 residues. Germline lookup yields CDR1 LNHDA and CDR2 SQIVND (reference sequence). Here the CDR3 reads CASGRRNRLEKLFF. Written as DNA, the CDR3 is TGTGCCAGTGGGAGACGGAATCGACTGGAAAAACTGTTTTTT.

This chain links TRBV27 with TRBJ1-5; 8 bases line up with TRBD1. Germline V gene sequence: CDR1 MNHEY, CDR2 SMNVEV (reference sequence). The CDR3 loop spans 14 amino acids. V gave up 2 bases and J gave up 6 bases; unmatched junction bases: 3. The CDR3 DNA sequence: TGTGCCAGCAGTTTAGGCAGGGGGCTTCAGCCCCAGCATTTT. Protein sequence: CASSLGRGLQPQHF.

The V gene is TRBV27, the J gene TRBJ2-7; 13 bases align to TRBD2. V dropped 7 bases and J dropped 5; count of bases not matched to a gene: 11. This CDR3 has 16 residues. CDR1 MNHEY and CDR2 SMNVEV come from the germline V gene (reference sequence). The CDR3 protein is CASIKETSGRADEQYF. As DNA, the CDR3 is TGTGCCAGCATTAAAGAAACTAGCGGGAGGGCGGACGAGCAGTACTTC.

To note about this clone: Other nucleotide sequences from this sample produce the same CDR3. V is TRBV28 and J is TRBJ2-7, with D unclear. From germline, CDR1 is MDHEN and CDR2 SYDVKM. This CDR3 region has 11 residues. The V and J ends lost 1 base and 6 bases respectively, with 4 bases between them. CDR3 in DNA: TGTGCCAGCAGTTTATCGGGCGAGCAGTACTTC. Its protein is CASSLSGEQYF.

The chain combines TRBV7-8 with TRBJ2-2; 7 nucleotides align to TRBD2. With 4 bases clipped from V and 1 base from J, the junction kept 6 bases outside the gene matches. The CDR3 covers 16 residues. Germline assignment: CDR1 SGHVS and CDR2 FQNEAQ. The chain's CDR3 is CASSSPGGLNTGELFF. The CDR3 nucleotides read TGTGCCAGCAGCTCCCCGGGAGGCTTGAACACCGGGGAGCTGTTTTTT.

The gene calls are TRBV19 and TRBJ1-1; the match to TRBD1 covers 8 bases. V gave up 0 bases and J gave up 4 bases; unmatched junction bases: 4. The CDR3 extends over 15 amino acids. From germline, CDR1 is LNHDA and CDR2 SQIVND (reference sequence). The CDR3 DNA sequence: TGTGCCAGTAGTATAGACCCTGACAGGGGCACTGAAGCTTTCTTT. This gives the protein CASSIDPDRGTEAFF.

The chain has TRBV4-1 and TRBJ2-7; TRBD2 is a possible D gene (6 bases). The V and J ends lost 0 bases and 0 bases respectively, with 12 bases between them. CDR1 is MGHRA, CDR2 YSYEKL, per germline. The CDR3 length is 16 residues. Written as DNA, the CDR3 is TGCGCCAGCAGCCAAGATGGTGGGACTCCCTCCTACGAGCAGTACTTC. It translates to CASSQDGGTPSYEQYF.

The chain combines TRBV5-5 with TRBJ1-6; 9 bases line up with TRBD1. This CDR3 spans 15 amino acids. Germline trimming cut 4 bases from V and 5 bases from J; bases unmatched to any gene: 4. Germline V gene data show CDR1 as SGHKS and CDR2 as YYEKEE (reference sequence). The CDR3 DNA reads TGTGCCAGCAGCCTGCGGACAGGGGATAATTCACCCCTCCACTTT. Protein product: CASSLRTGDNSPLHF.

The chain links TRBV11-3 to TRBJ2-1; 14 bases match TRBD2. CDR1 is SGHNT and CDR2 is YENEEA in the germline V gene. With V trimmed by 4 bases and J by 8 bases, 7 bases remained unmatched. The CDR3 loop spans 16 amino acids. Here the CDR3 DNA reads TGTGCCAGCAGCTCCCGACTAGCGGGAGGGGGGGATGAGCAGTTCTTC. Translated: CASSSRLAGGGDEQFF.

The chain carries TRBV29-1 and TRBJ2-1; 8 nucleotides align to TRBD1. The trim removed 4 bases at V and 6 bases at J, leaving 5 bases unmatched. Germline CDR1 SQVTM, CDR2 ANQGSEA. The CDR3 contains 13 residues. The CDR3 DNA sequence: TGCAGCGTTGCCCCCGGGACAGGCAATGAGCAGTTCTTC. As protein: CSVAPGTGNEQFF.